This T cell receptor (beta chain) is from a study of blood T cell repertoires in COVID-19 (dated by TCRdb to about 2020). For context, the study as a whole: Samples from collaborators originated in the United States, Italy and Spain and spanned both the acute and convalescent phases of COVID-19. The repertoires were released in a freely available public database meant as a resource for research on the immune response to SARS-CoV-2. Sample metadata almost always included a de-identified subject ID, COVID-19 status, age in years and sex. The dataset comprised deeply sampled blood TCRbeta repertoires from subjects exposed to, actively infected with, or recovered from COVID-19. Samples came from the ongoing ImmuneRACE study (first 160 participants) plus 1,254 subjects from 6 global collaborators. Where HLA class I and class II types were available, the types were taken from metadata supplied by the sample provider, not from assay-based typing. The prospective study material was composed of cDNA or gDNA derived from T cells, B-cell-depleted T cells, or PBMCs.

The immunoSEQ Assay, a bias-controlled multiplex PCR, was used to amplify TCRbeta CDR3 regions from genomic DNA. Per the authors' processing: Nucleated cell counts per sample were estimated from amplification of reference gene primers within the assay. To quantify the absolute abundance of each unique TCRbeta CDR3 rearrangement, sequence reads were collapsed and filtered. Productive Simpson clonality was computed per sample as the square root of Simpson's diversity index over productive rearrangements. TCRdb re-hosts the immuneACCESS table, in-frame sequences only. Its copies lack some clones; in the studies checked, an unresolved V gene accounts for under half of them, and the cause for the rest is not known. V and J calls and clone size are those listed in that table; D and trimming were worked out from the DNA. For this sample the table gives tens of thousands of clones, of which around 86% were detected only once. The top ten hold more than 3% of the sample.

Collaborating institutions collected whole blood in K2EDTA tubes following their own protocols. For TCRbeta analysis, collaborator samples were shipped as frozen whole blood, as isolated PBMCs, or as DNA extracted from either sample type. Results and caveats for the whole study, not just this receptor: Clinical and demographic metadata were provided uncurated, with the amount varying by source and participant.

Trimmed from V: 1 base; trimmed from J: 4 bases; junction bases lacking a gene match: 3. From the cysteine through the phenylalanine, the CDR3 covers 14 amino acids. CDR3 DNA is the only sequence kept; it has 42 bases, read in frame from the first base. Sequences LNHNV (CDR1) and YYDKDF (CDR2) are obtained from the germline V gene (reference sequence). A note on this clone: No antigen is known for it. No quality values exist for individual bases; no much larger clone is one base distant.

Rearrangement joined TRBV15 to TRBJ2-7; 8 central bases correspond to TRBD2. The sequenced material came from peripheral blood. This clonotype was obtained from an older woman with acute or convalescent COVID-19. The CDR3 region has the sequence CATSRAREAYEQYF. The DNA is as follows: TGTGCCACCAGCAGAGCGCGGGAGGCTTACGAGCAGTACTTC.